The T cell receptor beta chain described here comes from a study of post-analysis software for immune sequencing data. Study results and caveats: With TRBV5-6, TRBV5-1 and TRBV20-1 included, about five TRBV segments were more frequent in patients than in controls.

Unique molecular identifiers were built into the TCR beta cDNA libraries. MiXCR was run by TCRdb on the PCR reads, yielding one entry per CDR3 protein. The sample consists of roughly 700,000 distinct CDR3 sequences, 25% to 30% of them appearing once. Germline CDR1 reads MNHEY; CDR2 reads SVGEGT. V was shortened by 6 bases and J by 4 bases, with 31 bases between the two germline ends. The CDR3 spans 20 residues. Concerning this clonotype itself: The target antigen is unknown.

The J gene is TRBJ2-1, the V gene TRBV6-2 or TRBV6-3, with D possibly matching TRBD2 (6 bases). Sequencing input: blood. The clonotype comes from a girl between 10 and 17 years old with multiple sclerosis. CDR3 sequence: CASRGLGKRHSGPSYNEQFF. Written as DNA, the CDR3 is TGTGCCAGCAGAGGACTCGGCAAGAGACATAGCGGACCCTCATACAATGAGCAGTTCTTC.